The 21 T cell receptor beta chains in this list originate from one sample, sequenced in a study of T cells after yellow fever vaccination. TCRdb re-called the 5' RACE reads through MiXCR, storing one row per CDR3 protein. The sample has 250,000 to 400,000 distinct CDR3 sequences, about 4% seen once. Source: PBMCs, taken 5 days after the yellow fever booster vaccination. Receptor source: a young man who received the YFV17D yellow fever vaccine.

There are a few counts of this clonotype. V and J are TRBV20-1 and TRBJ2-3, with D perhaps being TRBD1 or TRBD2 (6 bases each). V shed 6 bases and J shed 0 bases, with 22 bases lying between them. CDR3 size: 17 residues. Germline CDR1 and CDR2: DFQATT and SNEGSKA (reference sequence). The CDR3 region is CSAGGRGTHLSTDTQYF. Here the CDR3 DNA reads TGCAGTGCGGGGGGTCGGGGGACACACCTTAGCACAGATACGCAGTATTTT.

The chain carries TRBV7-9 and TRBJ2-4, with D uncertain. The CDR3 is 13 residues long. CDR1 is SEHNR and CDR2 is FQNEAQ in the germline V gene (reference sequence). Trimming pared 1 base from V and 10 bases from J, leaving 11 bases between. The CDR3 sequence is CASSLDFSAIQYF. For the CDR3, the DNA is TGTGCCAGCAGCTTAGATTTCAGCGCAATTCAGTACTTC.

This clonotype came up a few times. This sequence joins TRBV18 and TRBJ2-6; possibly TRBD1 for D (7 bases). CDR3 length: 16 residues. Trimming took off 2 bases at V and 2 bases at J, with 10 bases between the two ends. Germline-derived CDR1 and CDR2 are KGHSH and LQKENI. This CDR3 reads CASSPTGEAGANVLTF. The CDR3 DNA follows: TGTGCCAGCTCACCAACAGGGGAGGCTGGGGCCAACGTCCTGACTTTC.

The chain carries TRBV5-8 and TRBJ2-7; 7 bases fit TRBD2. The CDR3 totals 15 residues. Trimming at V came to 4 bases and at J to 2 bases, leaving 9 bases not matched to a gene. CDR1 is SGHTS and CDR2 is YDEGEE in the germline V gene. CDR3 DNA sequence: TGTGCCAGCAGCCAGACCTACGGGACTACCTACGAGCAGTACTTC. Translation gives CASSQTYGTTYEQYF.

This clonotype appeared many times. The V call is TRBV5-1, the J call TRBJ2-1, with D possibly matching TRBD1 (6 bases). With 1 base removed from V and 8 bases from J, the gap between germline ends came to 10 bases. CDR3 length: 13 amino acids. Germline V gives CDR1 SGHRS, CDR2 YFSETQ. The CDR3 nucleotides are TGCGCCAGCAGCTTGAGGACAGACTATGAGCAGTTCTTC. Its protein product is CASSLRTDYEQFF. The whole variable domain, filled in from reference TRBV5-1 and TRBJ2-1, reads KAGVTQTPRYLIKTRGQQVTLSCSPISGHRSVSWYQQTPGQGLQFLFEYFSETQRNKGNFPGRFSGRQFSNSRSEMNVSTLELGDSALYLCASSLRTDYEQFFGPGTRLTVL.

The sample holds a few counts of this clonotype. The J gene is TRBJ2-2, the V gene TRBV7-3; 10 bases fit TRBD1. This CDR3 comprises 16 residues. Germline V gene sequence: CDR1 SGHTA, CDR2 FQGTGA. The J segment lost 4 bases and the V segment lost 5 bases, leaving 7 bases of the junction unmatched. This chain's CDR3 is CASSRGQGGSTGELFF. The CDR3 bases are TGTGCCAGCAGCCGTGGACAGGGGGGTAGCACCGGGGAGCTGTTTTTT.

Only a few counts were recorded for this clonotype. CDR3 nucleotides: TGTGCCAGCTCACCACCGGCTTCCGTATACAATGAGCAGTTCTTC. Protein product: CASSPPASVYNEQFF. This sequence joins TRBV18 and TRBJ2-1; no clear D gene. Germline values: CDR1 KGHSH, CDR2 LQKENI. The CDR3 loop spans 15 amino acids. Trimming took off 0 bases at V and 4 bases at J, with 10 bases between the two ends.

This chain connects TRBV24-1 to TRBJ1-1; 8 bases match TRBD1. This CDR3 has 15 residues. Germline CDR1 KGHDR, CDR2 SFDVKD. V lost 4 bases, J lost 5 bases, and 8 bases stayed unmatched. CDR3 coding DNA: TGTGCCACCAGTGAGGGGCAGGGGGCGGAGACTGAAGCTTTCTTT. It encodes CATSEGQGAETEAFF.

Only a few counts were recorded for this clonotype. The chain links TRBV6-2 or TRBV6-3 to TRBJ2-7, with D perhaps being TRBD1 or TRBD2 (6 bases each). This CDR3 contains 13 residues. Germline V gene sequence: CDR1 MNHEY, CDR2 SVGEGT. V was clipped by 4 bases and J by 3 bases, with 10 bases between them. The CDR3 loop is CASSFGGGYEQYV. CDR3 nucleotide sequence: TGTGCCAGCAGTTTCGGAGGGGGCTACGAGCAGTACGTC.

Only a few counts were recorded for this clonotype. The chain couples TRBV15 to TRBJ2-5; tentative D call: TRBD1 (6 bases). The germline V and J ends were trimmed by 5 bases and 2 bases, with 12 bases remaining between them. The CDR3 totals 14 residues. Germline values: CDR1 LNHNV, CDR2 YYDKDF (reference sequence). The CDR3 loop reads CATSLTRGQETQYF. The CDR3 DNA is TGTGCCACCAGCTTAACGAGGGGGCAAGAGACCCAGTACTTC. Full variable domain (outside the CDR3, taken from reference TRBV15 and TRBJ2-5): DAMVIQNPRYQVTQFGKPVTLSCSQTLNHNVMYWYQQKSSQAPKLLFHYYDKDFNNEADTPDNFQSRRPNTSFCFLDIRSPGLGDTAMYLCATSLTRGQETQYFGPGTRLLVL.

The chain couples TRBV4-3 to TRBJ2-7; TRBD1 matches at 7 bases. Germline CDR1 is LGHNA and CDR2 is YSLEER. The CDR3 contains 14 residues. Trimming cost V 4 bases and J 4 bases; bases outside gene matches: 7. The CDR3: CASSPSSGGYEQYF. CDR3 nucleotide sequence: TGCGCCAGCAGCCCAAGTTCAGGGGGTTACGAGCAGTACTTC.

This clonotype was detected many times. The chain uses TRBV7-9 and TRBJ2-2; the D gene is possibly TRBD2 (6 bases). The germline gives CDR1 SEHNR, CDR2 FQNEAQ (reference sequence). The CDR3 runs 15 residues. The V end was cut by 5 bases, the J end by 5 bases, with 15 bases between. Here the CDR3 DNA reads TGTGCCAGCAGCCCCCACGGGGGTCAGACCGGGGAGCTGTTTTTT. Translation: CASSPHGGQTGELFF.

This clonotype was observed a handful of times. The chain links TRBV20-1 to TRBJ1-1; D remains unclear. Germline assignment: CDR1 DFQATT and CDR2 SNEGSKA (reference sequence). V was trimmed by 4 bases and J by 0 bases, leaving 15 bases between them. The CDR3 is 15 amino acids. CDR3 nucleotides: TGCAGTGCTAACAGCGAATTGGATCTGAACACTGAAGCTTTCTTT. Amino acids: CSANSELDLNTEAFF.

This clonotype was observed a handful of times. The chain uses TRBV7-6 and TRBJ1-6, with 9 bases fitting TRBD1. V gave up 1 base and J gave up 10 bases; unmatched junction bases: 5. CDR1 and CDR2 (germline): SGHVS, FNYEAQ. The CDR3 has 15 residues. CDR3 loop: CASSLGDRANSPLHF. CDR3 sequence (DNA): TGTGCCAGCAGCTTAGGGGACAGGGCCAACTCACCCCTCCACTTT. Drawing the rest from reference TRBV7-6 and TRBJ1-6, the complete variable domain is GAGVSQSPRYKVTKRGQDVALRCDPISGHVSLYWYRQALGQGPEFLTYFNYEAQQDKSGLPNDRFSAERPEGSISTLTIQRTEQRDSAMYRCASSLGDRANSPLHFGNGTRLTVT.

This clonotype has a handful of counts. V usage is TRBV6-5 and J usage is TRBJ2-7, with D perhaps matching TRBD1 (5 bases). The V end was cut by 0 bases, the J end by 3 bases, with 9 bases between. The CDR3 totals 14 residues. The V gene's germline CDR1 is MNHEY and CDR2 SVGAGI. This CDR3 reads CASSYSPGNYEQYV. The CDR3 DNA reads TGTGCCAGCAGTTACTCTCCAGGGAACTACGAGCAGTACGTC.

The sample holds many counts of this clonotype. The genes are TRBV12-3 or TRBV12-4 and TRBJ2-2, with TRBD2 matching over 8 bases. After removal of 3 bases from V and 9 bases from J, the junction contained 9 bases not matched to a gene. CDR3 length equals 15 residues. CDR3 nucleotides: TGTGCCAGCAGTTTGCGGGGGGTCCTCCCCTGGGAGCTGTTTTTT. It yields the protein CASSLRGVLPWELFF.

This clonotype was observed a handful of times. V is TRBV11-3 and J is TRBJ2-1, with a tentative D call TRBD1 (6 bases). The length of the CDR3 is 14 residues. Looked up from germline, CDR1 is SGHNT and CDR2 is YENEEA. The germline V and J ends were trimmed by 5 bases and 8 bases, with 16 bases remaining between them. The CDR3 reads CASSPPDRSDEQFF. The CDR3, as DNA: TGTGCCAGCAGCCCCCCCGACAGGTCCGATGAGCAGTTCTTC. Supplemented by reference TRBV11-3 and TRBJ2-1, the full variable domain reads EAGVVQSPRYKIIEKKQPVAFWCNPISGHNTLYWYLQNLGQGPELLIRYENEEAVDDSQLPKDRFSAERLKGVDSTLKIQPAELGDSAVYLCASSPPDRSDEQFFGPGTRLTVL.

This clonotype was observed at least ten times. The junction and the germline gene differ at one end; a read error may be behind it. This rearrangement joins TRBV7-7 to TRBJ2-1; the D gene is possibly TRBD2 (5 bases). The length of the CDR3 is 13 residues. CDR1 SSHAT and CDR2 FNYEAQ come from the germline V gene (reference sequence). Here the CDR3 reads CASSSDGEFEQFF. CDR3 DNA sequence: TGTGCTAGCAGCTCCGACGGGGAGTTTGAGCAGTTCTTC.

The rearrangement uses TRBV7-2 and TRBJ1-6, with 9 bases identical to TRBD1. V gave up 7 bases and J gave up 10 bases; unmatched junction bases: 11. Germline CDR1 reads SGHTA; CDR2 reads FQGNSA. There are 15 residues in the CDR3. CDR3 sequence reads: CASTQLQGANSPLHF. The CDR3 bases are TGTGCCAGCACCCAATTACAGGGGGCTAACTCACCCCTCCACTTT.

At least ten counts were recorded for this clonotype. The CDR3 coding sequence is TGTGCCAGCAGTTACTCTACGGCAAATACGCAGTATTTT. Translated, it gives CASSYSTANTQYF. This chain joins TRBV6-2 or TRBV6-3 and TRBJ2-3; D gene uncertain. CDR1 is MNHEY and CDR2 is SVGEGT in the germline V gene. The CDR3 contains 13 residues. V was shortened by 0 bases and J by 7 bases, with 8 bases between the two germline ends.

This clonotype was observed at least ten times. J is TRBJ2-1 and V is TRBV5-1; D remains unclear. The CDR3 length is 12 residues. The germline V and J ends were trimmed by 0 bases and 14 bases, with 12 bases remaining between them. Germline CDR1 and CDR2: SGHRS and YFSETQ. CDR3 amino acids: CASSLDLGIKFF. The CDR3 bases are TGCGCCAGCAGCTTGGATCTAGGGATAAAGTTCTTC.